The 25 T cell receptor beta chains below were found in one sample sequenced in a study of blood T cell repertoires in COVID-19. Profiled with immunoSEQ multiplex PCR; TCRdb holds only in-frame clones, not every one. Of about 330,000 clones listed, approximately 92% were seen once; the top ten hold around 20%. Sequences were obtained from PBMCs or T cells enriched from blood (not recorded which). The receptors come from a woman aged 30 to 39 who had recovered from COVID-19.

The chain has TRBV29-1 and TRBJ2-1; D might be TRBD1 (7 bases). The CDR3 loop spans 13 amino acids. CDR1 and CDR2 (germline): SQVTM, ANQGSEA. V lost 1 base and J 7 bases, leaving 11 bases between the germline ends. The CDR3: CSVEGAGGNEQFF. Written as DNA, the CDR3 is TGCAGCGTTGAAGGGGCAGGGGGGAATGAGCAGTTCTTC.

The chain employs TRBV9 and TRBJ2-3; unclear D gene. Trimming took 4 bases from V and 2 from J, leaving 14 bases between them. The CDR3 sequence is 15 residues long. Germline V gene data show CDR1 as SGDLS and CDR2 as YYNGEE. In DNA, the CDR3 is TGTGCCAGCAGCACCCTGGGCGACCACACAGATACGCAGTATTTT. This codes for CASSTLGDHTDTQYF.

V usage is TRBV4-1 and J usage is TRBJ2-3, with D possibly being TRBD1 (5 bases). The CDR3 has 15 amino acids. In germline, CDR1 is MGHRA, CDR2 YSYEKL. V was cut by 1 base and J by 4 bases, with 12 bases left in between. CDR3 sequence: CASSQVGLVPDTQYF. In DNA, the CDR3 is TGCGCCAGCAGCCAAGTGGGGCTAGTCCCAGATACGCAGTATTTT.

CDR3 region: CASSLVDRTKFF. The DNA of the CDR3 is TGTGCCAGCAGCTTAGTGGACAGGACGAAATTCTTC. The rearrangement links TRBV11-3 to TRBJ2-1, with TRBD1 matching over 7 bases. Germline trimming cut 1 base from V and 16 bases from J; bases unmatched to any gene: 7. CDR1 is SGHNT, CDR2 YENEEA, per germline. This CDR3 has 12 amino acids.

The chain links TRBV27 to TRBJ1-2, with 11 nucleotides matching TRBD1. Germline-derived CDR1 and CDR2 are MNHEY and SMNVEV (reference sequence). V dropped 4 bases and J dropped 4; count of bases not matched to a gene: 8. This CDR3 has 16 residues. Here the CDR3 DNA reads TGTGCCAGCAGTTCCCGAAGGACAGGGGGCGTCTATGGCTACACCTTC. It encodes CASSSRRTGGVYGYTF.

This chain's CDR3 is CASSDHPSEAFF. The CDR3 DNA follows: TGTGCCAGCAGTGATCACCCCAGTGAAGCTTTCTTT. This sequence joins TRBV2 and TRBJ1-1; no clear D. There are 12 residues in the CDR3. Germline loops: CDR1 SNHLY, CDR2 FYNNEI. V dropped 3 bases and J dropped 7 bases, with 9 bases sitting between them.

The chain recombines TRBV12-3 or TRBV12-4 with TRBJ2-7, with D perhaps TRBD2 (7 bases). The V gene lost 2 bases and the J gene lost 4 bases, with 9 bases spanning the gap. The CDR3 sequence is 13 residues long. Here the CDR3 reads CASSLRGGYEQYF. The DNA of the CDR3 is TGTGCCAGCAGTTTAAGGGGGGGGTACGAGCAGTACTTC.

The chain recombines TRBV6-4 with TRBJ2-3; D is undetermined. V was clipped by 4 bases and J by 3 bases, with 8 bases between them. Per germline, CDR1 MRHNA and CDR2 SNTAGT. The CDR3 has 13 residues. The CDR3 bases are TGTGCCAGCAGTGGAGGTGAGACAGATACGCAGTATTTT. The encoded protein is CASSGGETDTQYF.

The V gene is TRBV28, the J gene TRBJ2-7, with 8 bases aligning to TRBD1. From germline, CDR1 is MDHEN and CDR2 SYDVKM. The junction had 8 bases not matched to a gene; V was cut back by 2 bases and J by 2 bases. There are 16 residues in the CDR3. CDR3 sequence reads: CASSLGRQGAPYEQYF. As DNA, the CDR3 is TGTGCCAGCAGTTTAGGACGCCAGGGGGCTCCCTACGAGCAGTACTTC.

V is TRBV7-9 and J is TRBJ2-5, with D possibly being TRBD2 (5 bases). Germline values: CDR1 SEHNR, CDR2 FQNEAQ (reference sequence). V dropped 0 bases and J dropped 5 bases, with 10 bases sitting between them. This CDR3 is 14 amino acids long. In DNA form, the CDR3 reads TGTGCCAGCAGCTTAGCGGGAGTACGGGAGACCCAGTACTTC. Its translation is CASSLAGVRETQYF.

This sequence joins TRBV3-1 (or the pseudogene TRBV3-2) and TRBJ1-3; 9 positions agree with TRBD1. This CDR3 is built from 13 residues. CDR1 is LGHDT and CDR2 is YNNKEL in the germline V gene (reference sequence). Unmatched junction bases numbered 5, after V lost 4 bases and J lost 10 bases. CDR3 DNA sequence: TGTGCCAGCAGCCTGGGACAGGGTGTTACCATATATTTT. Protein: CASSLGQGVTIYF.

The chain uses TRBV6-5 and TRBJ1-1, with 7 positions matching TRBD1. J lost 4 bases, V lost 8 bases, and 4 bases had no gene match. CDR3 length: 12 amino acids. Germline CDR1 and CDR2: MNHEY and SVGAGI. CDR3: CASSSGGTEAFF. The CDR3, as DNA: TGTGCCAGCTCCTCAGGGGGCACTGAAGCTTTCTTT.

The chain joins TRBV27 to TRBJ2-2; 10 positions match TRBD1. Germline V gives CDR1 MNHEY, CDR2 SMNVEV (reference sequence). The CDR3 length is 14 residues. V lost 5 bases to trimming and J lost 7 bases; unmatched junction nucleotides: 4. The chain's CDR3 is CASSRDRGIGELFF. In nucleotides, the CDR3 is TGTGCCAGCAGTCGGGACAGGGGTATCGGGGAGCTGTTTTTT.

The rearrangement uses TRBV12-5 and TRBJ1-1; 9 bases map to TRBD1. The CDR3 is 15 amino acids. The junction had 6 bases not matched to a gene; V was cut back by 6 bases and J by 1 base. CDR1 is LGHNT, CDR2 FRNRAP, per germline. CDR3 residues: CASGKPGQGNTEAFF. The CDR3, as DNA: TGTGCTAGTGGAAAACCGGGACAGGGGAACACTGAAGCTTTCTTT.

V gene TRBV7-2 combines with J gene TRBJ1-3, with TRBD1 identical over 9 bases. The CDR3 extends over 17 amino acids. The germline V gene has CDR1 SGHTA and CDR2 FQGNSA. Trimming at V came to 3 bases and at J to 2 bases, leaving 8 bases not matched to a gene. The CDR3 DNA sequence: TGTGCCAGCAGCTTGACAGGGGGTCTGATGGCTGGAAACACCATATATTTT. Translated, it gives CASSLTGGLMAGNTIYF.

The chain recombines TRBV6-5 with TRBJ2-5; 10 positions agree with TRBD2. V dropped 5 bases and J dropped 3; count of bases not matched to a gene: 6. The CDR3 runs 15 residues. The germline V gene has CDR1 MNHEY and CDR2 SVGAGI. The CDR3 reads CASSQRTSGEETQYF. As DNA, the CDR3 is TGTGCCAGCAGTCAGAGGACTAGCGGAGAAGAGACCCAGTACTTC.

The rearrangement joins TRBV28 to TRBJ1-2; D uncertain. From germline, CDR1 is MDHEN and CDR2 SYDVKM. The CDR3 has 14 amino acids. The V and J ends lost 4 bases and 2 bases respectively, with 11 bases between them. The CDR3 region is CASSSQARNYGYTF. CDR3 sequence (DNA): TGTGCCAGCAGTTCCCAAGCGAGAAACTATGGCTACACCTTC.

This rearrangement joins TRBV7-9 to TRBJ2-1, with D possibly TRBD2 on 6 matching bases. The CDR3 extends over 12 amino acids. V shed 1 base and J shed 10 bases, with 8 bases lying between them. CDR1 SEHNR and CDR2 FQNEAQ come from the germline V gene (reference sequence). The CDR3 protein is CASSLGTKEQFF. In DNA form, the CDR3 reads TGTGCCAGCAGCTTAGGGACTAAAGAGCAGTTCTTC.

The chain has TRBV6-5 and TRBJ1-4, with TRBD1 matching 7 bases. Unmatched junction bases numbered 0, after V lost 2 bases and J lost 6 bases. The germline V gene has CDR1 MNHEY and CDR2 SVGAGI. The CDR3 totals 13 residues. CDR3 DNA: TGTGCCAGCAGTTACGACAGGGATGAAAAACTGTTTTTT. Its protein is CASSYDRDEKLFF.

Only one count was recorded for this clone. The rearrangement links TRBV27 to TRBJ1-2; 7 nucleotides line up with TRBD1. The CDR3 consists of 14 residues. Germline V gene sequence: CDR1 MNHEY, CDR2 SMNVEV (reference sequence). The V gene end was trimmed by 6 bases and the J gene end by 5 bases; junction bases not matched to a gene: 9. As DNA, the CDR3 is TGTGCCAGCAGCGGGGTAGGGGGCAAGTATGGCTACACCTTC. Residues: CASSGVGGKYGYTF.

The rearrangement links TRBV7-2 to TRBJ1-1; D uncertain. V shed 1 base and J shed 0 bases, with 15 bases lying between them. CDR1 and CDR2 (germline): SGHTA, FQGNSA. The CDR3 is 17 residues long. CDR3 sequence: CASSLGGVWELNTEAFF. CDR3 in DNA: TGTGCCAGCAGCTTAGGGGGAGTTTGGGAATTGAACACTGAAGCTTTCTTT.

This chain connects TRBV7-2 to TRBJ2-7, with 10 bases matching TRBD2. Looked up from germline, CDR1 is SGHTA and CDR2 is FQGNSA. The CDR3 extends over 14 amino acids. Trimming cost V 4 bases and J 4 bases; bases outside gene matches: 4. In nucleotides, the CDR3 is TGTGCCAGCAGCTATACTAGCGGGGTGTACGAGCAGTACTTC. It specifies CASSYTSGVYEQYF.

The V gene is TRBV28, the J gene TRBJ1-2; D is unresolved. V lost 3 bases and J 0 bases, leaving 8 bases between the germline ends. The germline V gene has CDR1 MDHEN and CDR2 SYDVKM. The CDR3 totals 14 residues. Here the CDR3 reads CASSLNGANYGYTF. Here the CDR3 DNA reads TGTGCCAGCAGTTTGAACGGTGCTAACTATGGCTACACCTTC.

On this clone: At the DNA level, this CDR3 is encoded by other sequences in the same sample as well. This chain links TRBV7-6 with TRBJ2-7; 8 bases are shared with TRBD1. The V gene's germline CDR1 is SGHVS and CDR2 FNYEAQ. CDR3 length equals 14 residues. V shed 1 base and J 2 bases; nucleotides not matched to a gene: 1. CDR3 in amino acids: CASSLGQGTYEQYF. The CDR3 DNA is TGTGCCAGCAGCTTAGGACAGGGGACCTACGAGCAGTACTTC.

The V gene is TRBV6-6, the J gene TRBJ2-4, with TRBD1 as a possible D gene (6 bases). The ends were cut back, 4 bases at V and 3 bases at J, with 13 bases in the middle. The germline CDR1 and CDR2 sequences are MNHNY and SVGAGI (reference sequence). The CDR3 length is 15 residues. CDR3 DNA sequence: TGTGCCAGCAGTTGGACAGACTGGAACAAAAACATTCAGTACTTC. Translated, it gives CASSWTDWNKNIQYF.